These 17 T cell receptor beta chains were all obtained from the same sample, sequenced in a study of T cells in Graves' hyperthyroidism and ophthalmopathy. The CDR3 regions of TCR beta were amplified from RNA transcripts. A first-round RT-PCR of the TCR CDR3 used the HTBI primer set. TCRdb reprocessed the multiplex PCR reads with MiXCR, giving one entry per CDR3 protein. The sample has approximately 500,000 distinct CDR3 sequences, about half seen once. The sequenced sample consisted of peripheral blood or thyroid tissue (not recorded which). These receptors were taken from a woman aged 18-35 years with Graves' hyperthyroidism.

The rearrangement links TRBV10-3 to TRBJ1-1, with D maybe TRBD1 (5 bases). The CDR3 has 14 amino acids. The germline V gene encodes CDR1 ENHRY and CDR2 SYGVKD. Trimming took off 7 bases at V and 1 base at J, with 13 bases between the two ends. The CDR3 loop is CAITLDGANTEAFF. Written as DNA, the CDR3 is TGTGCCATCACCCTGGACGGGGCGAACACTGAAGCTTTCTTT.

This clonotype was counted ten times or more. The V and J genes are TRBV20-1 and TRBJ2-7, with 8 bases fitting TRBD2. Trimming at V came to 5 bases and at J to 5 bases, leaving 5 bases not matched to a gene. Looked up from germline, CDR1 is DFQATT and CDR2 is SNEGSKA (reference sequence). The CDR3 covers 12 residues. This CDR3 reads CSAETSVDEQYF. CDR3 sequence (DNA): TGCAGTGCTGAGACTAGCGTGGACGAGCAGTACTTC.

The chain employs TRBV20-1 and TRBJ2-7; no clear D. The CDR3 is made up of 12 amino acids. Trimming left V 8 bases short and J 0 bases short, with 11 bases between. From germline, CDR1 is DFQATT and CDR2 SNEGSKA (reference sequence). CDR3 protein: CSLDGLSYEQYF. As DNA, the CDR3 is TGCAGTTTAGATGGGCTCTCCTACGAGCAGTACTTC.

The V call is TRBV19, the J call TRBJ2-5; weak D call: TRBD2 (6 bases). Germline CDR1 reads LNHDA; CDR2 reads SQIVND (reference sequence). CDR3 length equals 14 residues. V was cut by 3 bases and J by 4 bases, with 12 bases left in between. The CDR3 DNA sequence: TGTGCCAGTAGTATGAATGGGGGAGGAGAGACCCAGTACTTC. Amino acids: CASSMNGGGETQYF.

The table lists this clonotype with many counts. This sequence joins TRBV5-6 and TRBJ2-7; 10 positions agree with TRBD2. V shed 2 bases, J shed 0 bases, and the junction held 8 bases outside the gene matches. CDR1 and CDR2 from the germline V gene are SGHDT and YYEEEE. The CDR3 covers 17 residues. The CDR3 sequence: CASSLRTSGKSSYEQYF. DNA for the CDR3: TGTGCCAGCAGCTTAAGGACTAGCGGTAAGAGCTCCTACGAGCAGTACTTC.

This clonotype has a count of ten or more. The chain couples TRBV6-2 or TRBV6-3 to TRBJ1-2; perhaps TRBD1 as D (5 bases). Looked up from germline, CDR1 is MNHEY and CDR2 is SVGEGT. The CDR3 has 15 amino acids. V was cut by 2 bases and J by 2 bases, with 12 bases left in between. The CDR3 sequence: CASSYDGGSNYGYTF. CDR3 nucleotide sequence: TGTGCCAGCAGTTACGACGGGGGAAGCAACTATGGCTACACCTTC.

Note on this clonotype: Because the CDR3 is missing its conserved closing phenylalanine or tryptophan, this is likely a read error. V usage is TRBV20-1 and J usage is TRBJ1-5, with 10 nucleotides matching TRBD1. Germline V lookup: CDR1 DFQATT, CDR2 SNEGSKA (reference sequence). This CDR3 is 14 amino acids long. The V segment lost 4 bases and the J segment 6 bases; nucleotides outside the gene matches: 6. The CDR3 protein is CSATATGGSQPQHL. The CDR3 coding sequence is TGCAGTGCTACAGCGACAGGGGGCTCTCAGCCCCAGCATCTT.

The sample holds many counts of this clonotype. The chain joins TRBV5-1 to TRBJ2-7; the D gene is possibly TRBD1 (6 bases). The V end was cut by 5 bases, the J end by 7 bases, with 19 bases between. CDR1 and CDR2 from the germline V gene are SGHRS and YFSETQ. CDR3 size: 14 residues. The CDR3 loop is CASSSAGAPWEQYF. CDR3 coding DNA: TGCGCCAGCAGTTCTGCAGGGGCCCCATGGGAGCAGTACTTC.

Many counts were recorded for this clonotype. This chain connects TRBV6-5 to TRBJ1-2; no clear D gene. V lost 5 bases and J 3 bases, leaving 10 bases between the germline ends. The CDR3 sequence is 13 residues long. Germline values: CDR1 MNHEY, CDR2 SVGAGI. The CDR3 DNA sequence: TGTGCCAGCAGTACTGGCCGGGACTATGGCTACACCTTC. Protein sequence: CASSTGRDYGYTF.

This clonotype was seen only a few times. The J gene is TRBJ1-3, the V gene TRBV19; perhaps TRBD1 as D (6 bases). V was clipped by 8 bases and J by 4 bases, with 24 bases between them. The CDR3 length is 17 residues. Germline assignment: CDR1 LNHDA and CDR2 SQIVND (reference sequence). The CDR3 here is CASSASRHPRGGNTIYF. As DNA, the CDR3 is TGTGCCAGTTCCGCTTCCCGGCACCCCAGGGGAGGAAACACCATATATTTT.

A few counts support this clonotype. The chain links TRBV6-2 or TRBV6-3 to TRBJ2-2; 7 positions agree with TRBD2. This CDR3 contains 15 residues. Germline V gives CDR1 MNHEY, CDR2 SVGEGT. V dropped 7 bases and J dropped 3; count of bases not matched to a gene: 8. The DNA for the CDR3 is TGTGCCAGCACCGACCGGGACTACTACACCGGGGAGCTGTTTTTT. Its translation: CASTDRDYYTGELFF.

This clonotype was counted ten times or more. The CDR3, as DNA: TGTGCCAGTAGCGACAGGGACGACACTGAAGCTTTCTTT. Its protein product is CASSDRDDTEAFF. The genes are TRBV19 and TRBJ1-1; TRBD1 matches at 7 bases. The CDR3 length is 13 residues. With 6 bases clipped from V and 3 bases from J, the junction kept 4 bases outside the gene matches. Germline CDR1 reads LNHDA; CDR2 reads SQIVND (reference sequence).

This clonotype was detected ten times or more. CDR3: CSVDQGAGYTF. As DNA, the CDR3 is TGCAGCGTTGATCAGGGGGCTGGCTACACCTTC. This chain links TRBV29-1 with TRBJ1-2; the match to TRBD1 covers 8 bases. CDR1 SQVTM and CDR2 ANQGSEA come from the germline V gene. This CDR3 is 11 amino acids long. The J segment lost 7 bases and the V segment lost 3 bases, leaving 1 base of the junction unmatched.

The chain is built from TRBV7-8 and TRBJ1-2, with D maybe TRBD1 (6 bases). The CDR3 runs 13 residues. Germline lookup yields CDR1 SGHVS and CDR2 FQNEAQ. Trimming took off 2 bases at V and 7 bases at J, with 11 bases between the two ends. Here the CDR3 reads CASSLRAGAGYTF. CDR3 nucleotide sequence: TGTGCCAGCAGCTTAAGGGCGGGGGCTGGCTACACCTTC.

The table lists this clonotype with many counts. The V and J genes are TRBV25-1 and TRBJ1-2; TRBD1 aligns across 7 bases. Germline CDR1 reads MGHDK; CDR2 reads SYGVNS. This CDR3 spans 13 amino acids. The trim removed 1 base at V and 7 bases at J, leaving 3 bases unmatched. The CDR3 nucleotides are TGTGCCAGCAGTGAATCAGGGGGTTTTGGCTACACCTTC. Amino acid sequence: CASSESGGFGYTF.

The gene calls are TRBV29-1 and TRBJ1-2; tentatively, D is TRBD1 (5 bases). The germline V gene has CDR1 SQVTM and CDR2 ANQGSEA. Trimming took 6 bases from V and 5 from J, leaving 19 bases between them. The CDR3 spans 14 residues. The CDR3 reads CSVGRGTHDYGYTF. CDR3 sequence (DNA): TGCAGCGTAGGGCGTGGGACTCACGATTATGGCTACACCTTC.

The chain uses TRBV20-1 and TRBJ1-2, with TRBD1 as a possible D gene (5 bases). The V and J ends lost 5 bases and 10 bases respectively, with 17 bases between them. CDR3 length: 12 residues. The V gene's germline CDR1 is DFQATT and CDR2 SNEGSKA (reference sequence). CDR3 amino acids: CSAYTGTDAYTF. CDR3 DNA: TGCAGTGCTTACACCGGGACTGACGCCTACACCTTC.